Below, 29 T cell receptor beta chains from the same sample are listed, as sequenced in a study of T cells in Graves' hyperthyroidism and ophthalmopathy (dated by TCRdb to about 2019). Libraries were made using multiplex PCR. For sequencing, an Illumina HiSeq 2000 was employed. Amplification of TCR beta CDR3 regions was carried out from RNA transcripts. A first-round RT-PCR of the TCR CDR3 used the HTBI primer set with the Qiagen OneStep RT-PCR kit. Using fastp trimming at Q25 and MiXCR clonotype assembly, TCRdb reanalyzed the public sequencing data and kept in-frame beta chains. When rows share a CDR3 protein, they turn into one entry using the most common DNA and genes. In this sample the table shows around 340,000 distinct CDR3 sequences, 15% to 20% of which occur a single time. The ten largest clones take up around 15% of the sample. Input material: blood. The receptors were gathered from a woman aged 40 to 50 with Graves' ophthalmopathy.

The V call is TRBV6-2 or TRBV6-3, the J call TRBJ1-1, with a weak D call TRBD1 (6 bases). CDR1 is MNHEY, CDR2 SVGEGT, per germline. V was trimmed by 8 bases and J by 6 bases, leaving 13 bases between them. The CDR3 covers 12 residues. The CDR3: CASVGRGPEAFF. The CDR3 coding sequence is TGTGCCAGCGTTGGCAGGGGTCCTGAAGCTTTCTTT.

This clonotype was recorded at least ten times. The chain links TRBV5-1 to TRBJ1-1; tentatively, D is TRBD1 (5 bases). Trimming stripped 0 bases from V and 4 bases from J, with 13 bases between. Germline assignment: CDR1 SGHRS and CDR2 YFSETQ. The CDR3 has 15 amino acids. CDR3 in DNA: TGCGCCAGCAGCTTGGAGGTAGGGGCGGGCACTGAAGCTTTCTTT. Translated, it gives CASSLEVGAGTEAFF.

Ten or more counts support this clonotype. This may come from a read error, since a much larger clone is one base off. This is likely a read error, given that the CDR3 carries no conserved phenylalanine or tryptophan at its end. The V gene is TRBV6-1, the J gene TRBJ2-7; TRBD2 matches at 7 bases. The CDR3 has 13 residues. After removal of 7 bases from V and 4 bases from J, the junction contained 7 bases not matched to a gene. CDR1 is MNHNS and CDR2 is SASEGT in the germline V gene. CDR3 sequence (DNA): TGTGCCAGCATGGGAGGGTTCGGGTACGAGCAGTACCTC. Protein product: CASMGGFGYEQYL.

This clonotype was seen ten or more times. The V call is TRBV19, the J call TRBJ1-1; perhaps TRBD1 as D (6 bases). V lost 6 bases to trimming and J lost 1 base, with 15 bases between them. Germline V gene lookup returns CDR1 LNHDA and CDR2 SQIVND (reference sequence). The CDR3 has 15 residues. The CDR3 DNA sequence: TGTGCCAGTAGGGGAGCGGGACAAAAGAACACTGAAGCTTTCTTT. As protein: CASRGAGQKNTEAFF.

This clonotype was detected a few times. The V call is TRBV11-2, the J call TRBJ2-7; no clear D. V dropped 5 bases and J dropped 7 bases, with 12 bases sitting between them. The CDR3 totals 12 residues. Per germline, CDR1 SGHAT and CDR2 FQNNGV. The DNA of the CDR3 is TGTGCCAGCAGCCAGGCAGATAGTGAGCAGTACTTC. Residues: CASSQADSEQYF.

In the case of this clonotype: At one of its ends the junction is not consistent with the germline gene, which may arise from a read error. V is TRBV2 and J is TRBJ2-2, with 7 bases fitting TRBD1. Germline V lookup: CDR1 SNHLY, CDR2 FYNNEI. The CDR3 length is 14 residues. The CDR3 DNA sequence: TGTGCCACCAGTGATGCCAGGGGGACCGGGGAGCTGTTTTTT. As protein: CATSDARGTGELFF.

Regarding this clonotype: A read error may be the cause here, since a much bigger clone is one base away. This sequence joins TRBV12-3 or TRBV12-4 and TRBJ1-2; D is uncertain. The CDR3 consists of 13 residues. Trimming took off 7 bases at V and 5 bases at J, with 14 bases between the two ends. The CDR3 sequence is CASTGVFSYGYTF. CDR3 DNA: TGTGCCAGCACCGGGGTGTTTTCTTATGGCTACACCTTC.

In this sample, this clonotype turned up many times. The chain uses TRBV20-1 and TRBJ1-1; 11 bases fit TRBD1. Germline values: CDR1 DFQATT, CDR2 SNEGSKA (reference sequence). CDR3 size: 17 residues. With V trimmed by 1 base and J by 5 bases, 12 bases remained unmatched. The DNA of the CDR3 is TGCAGTGCTAGAGGTTGGTCGGACAGGGGGCATAATACTGAAGCTTTCTTT. It translates to CSARGWSDRGHNTEAFF.

This clonotype showed up many times. The CDR3 region has the DNA TGCAGTGCTAGAGTCTCGACAGGGATGAACACTGAAGCTTTCTTT. As protein: CSARVSTGMNTEAFF. The chain has TRBV20-1 and TRBJ1-1; 7 bases align to TRBD1. The CDR3 length is 15 residues. Germline V CDR1 and CDR2: DFQATT, SNEGSKA (reference sequence). Germline trimming cut 1 base from V and 0 bases from J; bases unmatched to any gene: 5.

This clonotype was counted at least ten times. The chain uses TRBV6-5 and TRBJ1-2; D is unresolved. V was clipped by 0 bases and J by 7 bases, with 9 bases between them. This CDR3 is built from 13 residues. CDR1 is MNHEY, CDR2 SVGAGI, per germline. CDR3 protein: CASSYSARIGYTF. As DNA, the CDR3 is TGTGCCAGCAGTTACTCAGCAAGGATTGGCTACACCTTC.

The CDR3 loop reads CANQRLSGVPTEAFF. The CDR3 nucleotides read TGTGCCAATCAGCGCCTCTCGGGGGTTCCGACTGAAGCTTTCTTT. The rearrangement joins TRBV28 to TRBJ1-1, with D possibly being TRBD1 (5 bases). The V gene's germline CDR1 is MDHEN and CDR2 SYDVKM. V shed 10 bases and J shed 5 bases, with 23 bases lying between them. The length of the CDR3 is 15 residues.

This CDR3 reads CASSPLGQGRANQPQHF. The CDR3 region has the DNA TGTGCCAGTAGCCCTTTGGGACAGGGAAGAGCCAATCAGCCCCAGCATTTT. The chain links TRBV19 to TRBJ1-5; TRBD1 agrees at 9 bases. The CDR3 is 17 amino acids. Per the germline V gene, CDR1 is LNHDA and CDR2 is SQIVND (reference sequence). The V segment lost 6 bases and the J segment 3 bases; nucleotides outside the gene matches: 12.

This clonotype came up many times. This chain joins TRBV30 and TRBJ1-2; 7 bases fit TRBD1. Per germline, CDR1 GTSNPN and CDR2 SVGIG (reference sequence). CDR3 length: 14 residues. J lost 6 bases, V lost 1 base, and 8 bases had no gene match. In DNA form, the CDR3 reads TGTGCCTGGAGTGATAGAGACAGGGACAATGGCTACACCTTC. This codes for CAWSDRDRDNGYTF.

This clonotype was detected many times. This sequence joins TRBV20-1 and TRBJ2-7; the match to TRBD1 covers 10 bases. CDR1 is DFQATT, CDR2 SNEGSKA, per germline (reference sequence). This CDR3 is built from 15 residues. After removal of 6 bases from V and 4 bases from J, the junction contained 12 bases not matched to a gene. Here the CDR3 DNA reads TGCAGTGCGACGAAACCGGGACAGGGGTTATACGAGCAGTACTTC. This codes for CSATKPGQGLYEQYF.

This clonotype appeared many times. V usage is TRBV12-5 and J usage is TRBJ1-5, with D unresolved. The length of the CDR3 is 14 residues. The germline gives CDR1 LGHNT, CDR2 FRNRAP. The germline V and J ends were trimmed by 6 bases and 0 bases, with 9 bases remaining between them. DNA for the CDR3: TGTGCTAGTGGCCAGGATCTTAGCAATCAGCCCCAGCATTTT. It translates to CASGQDLSNQPQHF.

The chain couples TRBV14 to TRBJ2-7; 8 nucleotides match TRBD2. V shed 2 bases and J 3 bases; nucleotides not matched to a gene: 6. The CDR3 runs to 15 residues. Per germline, CDR1 SGHDN and CDR2 FVKESK. The CDR3 loop reads CASSQYREGLYEQYF. As DNA, the CDR3 is TGTGCCAGCAGCCAATACCGGGAGGGCCTCTACGAGCAGTACTTC.

The V and J genes are TRBV6-5 and TRBJ1-3; 7 bases agree with TRBD1. CDR1 and CDR2 from the germline V gene are MNHEY and SVGAGI. The ends lost 1 base at V and 4 bases at J; junction bases unmatched: 4. CDR3 length: 15 residues. The CDR3 protein is CASSYWGQWGNTIYF. DNA of the CDR3: TGTGCCAGCAGTTACTGGGGACAGTGGGGAAACACCATATATTTT.

This clonotype came up a few times. This chain joins TRBV11-2 and TRBJ2-7; D possibly corresponds to TRBD1 (6 bases). The V end was cut by 5 bases, the J end by 6 bases, with 20 bases between. The CDR3 spans 15 residues. CDR1 SGHAT and CDR2 FQNNGV come from the germline V gene. CDR3 in amino acids: CASSPVTGQRAEQYF. DNA for the CDR3: TGTGCCAGCAGCCCGGTAACAGGGCAAAGAGCCGAGCAGTACTTC.

This clonotype was seen at least ten times. This chain connects TRBV19 to TRBJ1-1, with D unclear. The germline V and J ends were trimmed by 1 base and 0 bases, with 9 bases remaining between them. The CDR3 totals 15 residues. Germline CDR1 and CDR2: LNHDA and SQIVND (reference sequence). Written as DNA, the CDR3 is TGTGCCAGTAGTATAGCTCCGATCATGAACACTGAAGCTTTCTTT. This sequence encodes CASSIAPIMNTEAFF.

This clonotype was counted many times. This chain uses TRBV28 with TRBJ2-7; 8 bases agree with TRBD1. V shed 6 bases and J 3 bases; nucleotides not matched to a gene: 7. This CDR3 has 14 amino acids. Germline V lookup: CDR1 MDHEN, CDR2 SYDVKM. The CDR3 spells CASSPGQADYEQYF. CDR3 nucleotides: TGTGCCAGCAGCCCGGGACAGGCCGACTACGAGCAGTACTTC.

This clonotype appeared many times. The chain uses TRBV2 and TRBJ2-7; D possibly corresponds to TRBD1 (7 bases). The CDR3 is 15 residues long. V was pared by 6 bases and J by 0 bases, with 15 bases between. From germline, CDR1 is SNHLY and CDR2 FYNNEI. The CDR3 DNA reads TGTGCCAGCAGACACAGGGGACTTAACTCCTACGAGCAGTACTTC. Encoded protein: CASRHRGLNSYEQYF.

In this sample, this clonotype turned up many times. This could be a read error, since a much larger clone is one nucleotide away. Here the CDR3 omits its conserved ending phenylalanine or tryptophan, so a read error is the likely source. The genes are TRBV5-6 and TRBJ1-3, with unresolved D. CDR3 length: 15 residues. The germline V gene has CDR1 SGHDT and CDR2 YYEEEE. The V end lost 0 bases, the J end lost 0 bases, and 7 bases lay between the germline ends. CDR3 sequence: CASSLVGSSGNTIYS. The DNA for the CDR3 is TGTGCCAGCAGCTTGGTCGGCAGCTCTGGAAACACCATATATTCT.

This clonotype was recorded many times. V gene TRBV7-8 combines with J gene TRBJ2-5; 9 bases are shared with TRBD2. V was pared by 4 bases and J by 5 bases, with 8 bases of the junction left unmatched. The V gene's germline CDR1 is SGHVS and CDR2 FQNEAQ. CDR3 length equals 15 residues. CDR3 in DNA: TGTGCCAGCAGCTCCAGACGGCTAGCGGGGGAGACCCAGTACTTC. This encodes CASSSRRLAGETQYF.

This clonotype was picked up many times. The rearrangement joins TRBV9 to TRBJ2-5, with 8 positions matching TRBD2. Trimming at V came to 5 bases and at J to 4 bases, leaving 16 bases not matched to a gene. CDR1 SGDLS and CDR2 YYNGEE come from the germline V gene. The CDR3 has 17 amino acids. The CDR3 nucleotides read TGTGCCAGCAGACGCCCCGAGCGGGAGAGGCGGATAGAGACCCAGTACTTC. It specifies CASRRPERERRIETQYF. The entire variable domain, with the rest obtained from reference TRBV9 and TRBJ2-5, is as follows: DSGVTQTPKHLITATGQRVTLRCSPRSGDLSVYWYQQSLDQGLQFLIQYYNGEERAKGNILERFSAQQFPDLHSELNLSSLELGDSALYFCASRRPERERRIETQYFGPGTRLLVL.

This clonotype was seen many times. This chain joins TRBV20-1 and TRBJ2-7; D may be TRBD2 (6 bases). The length of the CDR3 is 14 residues. Trimming left V 5 bases short and J 0 bases short, with 14 bases between. CDR1 and CDR2 (germline): DFQATT, SNEGSKA (reference sequence). CDR3 nucleotides: TGCAGTGCTCACGGAGGGGCGAGCTCCTACGAGCAGTACTTC. This translates into CSAHGGASSYEQYF.

The rearrangement links TRBV20-1 to TRBJ1-1; D not resolved. The CDR3 is 10 residues long. Germline values: CDR1 DFQATT, CDR2 SNEGSKA (reference sequence). CDR3 in amino acids: CSAEGTEAFF. The CDR3 DNA follows: TGCAGCGCTGAGGGCACTGAAGCTTTCTTT.

This clonotype occurred many times. This sequence joins TRBV19 and TRBJ2-2; the match to TRBD1 covers 7 bases. V lost 9 bases to trimming and J lost 2 bases; unmatched junction nucleotides: 6. The CDR3 consists of 14 residues. Looked up from germline, CDR1 is LNHDA and CDR2 is SQIVND (reference sequence). This CDR3 is CASSTGINTGELFF. Here the CDR3 DNA reads TGTGCCAGCTCGACAGGGATTAACACCGGGGAGCTGTTTTTT.

In regard to this clonotype: A much larger clonotype is one base distant, so this may be a read error. The rearrangement links TRBV20-1 to TRBJ2-4; unclear D gene. This CDR3 comprises 15 residues. CDR1 is DFQATT and CDR2 is SNEGSKA in the germline V gene (reference sequence). The germline V and J ends were trimmed by 5 bases and 0 bases, with 14 bases remaining between them. CDR3 in DNA: TGCAGTGCTCTGGACCAATACCTAGCCAAAAACATTCAGTACTTC. Encoded protein: CSALDQYLAKNIQYF.

Many counts were recorded for this clonotype. The chain employs TRBV7-2 and TRBJ1-1, with D possibly matching TRBD1 (5 bases). The V end lost 1 base, the J end lost 13 bases, and 13 bases lay between the germline ends. Germline values: CDR1 SGHTA, CDR2 FQGNSA. The CDR3 length is 12 residues. CDR3 residues: CASSLEGVGGFF. CDR3 sequence (DNA): TGTGCCAGCAGCTTAGAAGGGGTTGGTGGTTTCTTT.